This T cell receptor beta chain was sequenced for a study of blood T cells in healthy people across ages. Whole-study results and caveats: While age rose, TCR beta diversity per million T cells dropped in a roughly linear way. More naive CD4+ cells and higher diversity were found in long-lived than in aged donors. Strong correlation linked observed beta diversity and percent naive T cells.

The CDR3 has 15 residues. Germline CDR1 and CDR2: MNHNS and SASEGT. PCR was performed a second time for roughly 7 to 11 cycles using a sample-barcoded 5' primer and a J-beta primer mix. All cDNA molecules were each tagged by a template-switch adaptor with 12 random nucleotides. From the 5' RACE reads, TCRdb called clonotypes with MiXCR, one entry per CDR3 protein. The sample consists of about 1.4 million distinct CDR3 sequences, 59% of them appearing once. On this clonotype itself: The antigen is unknown. One end of the junction is discordant with germline, which a read error may explain.

The sequence came from a man between 18 and 29 years old in good health. The source material was blood. The chain employs TRBV6-1 and TRBJ2-5; D gene unclear. In nucleotides, the CDR3 is TGTGCCAGCAGCCTCGAGGATTGGGCGCAAGAGGCCCAGTACTTC. This gives the protein CASSLEDWAQEAQYF.